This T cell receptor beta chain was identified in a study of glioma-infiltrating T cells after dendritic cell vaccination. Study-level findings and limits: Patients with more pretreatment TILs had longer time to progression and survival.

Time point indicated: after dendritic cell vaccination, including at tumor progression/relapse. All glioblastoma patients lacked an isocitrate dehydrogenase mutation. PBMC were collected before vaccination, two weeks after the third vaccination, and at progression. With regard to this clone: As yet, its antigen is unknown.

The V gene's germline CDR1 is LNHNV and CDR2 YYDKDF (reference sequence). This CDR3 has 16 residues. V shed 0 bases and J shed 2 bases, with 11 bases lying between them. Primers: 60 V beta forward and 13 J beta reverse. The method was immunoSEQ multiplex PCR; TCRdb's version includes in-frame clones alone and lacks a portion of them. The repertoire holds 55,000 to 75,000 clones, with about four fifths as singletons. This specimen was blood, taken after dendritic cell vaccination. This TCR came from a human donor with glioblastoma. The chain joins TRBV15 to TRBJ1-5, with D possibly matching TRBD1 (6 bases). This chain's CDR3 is CATSRDKSGGNQPQHF. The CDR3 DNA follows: TGTGCCACCAGCAGAGATAAGTCAGGGGGCAATCAGCCCCAGCATTTT.